This T cell receptor (beta chain) emerged from a study of beta chain features in type 1 diabetes (dated by TCRdb to between 2018 and 2020). The study in broad terms: Mean age, gender distribution, total cell number and subset yield did not differ between patients and healthy donors. A total of around 100 million sorted cells were examined across all samples, and RNA yield correlated strongly with the number of cells per subset. The study compared TCRB repertoires of sorted circulating CD4+ T cell subsets between recently diagnosed type 1 diabetes patients and matched healthy donors. Naive and central memory subsets were obtained from all 30 or so donors, but regulatory and stem cell-like memory subsets were isolated from only 8 patients and roughly 8 healthy donors.

Broad study findings and their caveats: Because the HLA sub-analyses included only small numbers of individuals, any influence of HLA type on TCRB rearrangement was left unresolved. Because cDNA rather than genomic DNA was sequenced, highly expressing activated cells could have been over-represented, although no difference in activation and CD3 levels was found between groups. PCR may preferentially amplify shorter templates, but because patient and control samples were amplified and corrected together, any resulting skew would affect both groups equally. Naive, central memory and regulatory TCRB repertoires appeared to be more alike among patients than among healthy donors. Type 1 diabetes patients showed a moderate but significant shortening of TCRB CDR3 length in all four CD4+ subsets. Patients with type 1 diabetes made fewer insertions and deleted more nucleotides at VDJ recombination sites, implying thymic rearrangement abnormalities.

Comment on this clone: It has no known antigen specificity. No clone much larger than this one lies a single base away; base qualities are absent.

All of the isolated RNA was reverse transcribed with the High Capacity cDNA Reverse Transcription Kit, so expressed TCRB transcripts were sequenced. Deep immunoSEQ sequencing was applied to naive, central memory and regulatory T cell samples, giving an average of about 3.7 million total reads per sample. Sorted cells were lysed in RLT buffer, and RNA was extracted using DNase-treated RNeasy Micro or Mini kits according to cell number. Each cell subset was processed separately to prevent cross-contamination, with patient and healthy donor samples processed together. TCRB sequences were amplified from cDNA with the immunoSEQ multiplex PCR, producing 87-bp fragments spanning the CDR3 region. Sequencing of the amplicons was performed on the Illumina HiSeq platform. Processing in the source paper ran as follows. PCR bias was computationally corrected using synthetic template baselines, reads within Hamming distance 2 were collapsed, and singletons that could not be merged were discarded. By aligning reads against IMGT, V, D and J genes, CDR3 length, and insertions or deletions at six rearrangement sites were assigned. Within each subset, clonotype counts were normalized to sorted cell number, after which true diversity and Gini coefficients were computed with the tcR R package. Repertoire sharing was quantified using the overlap coefficient calculated on TCRB nucleotide sequences. TCRdb's version of the immuneACCESS table is confined to in-frame rearrangements and falls short of the full clone set. An unresolved V gene accounts for under half of the shortfall where checked; the remainder is of unknown origin. The DNA gave D and trimming, while V, J and clone size come from that table. The sample contains hundreds of thousands of clones, 6.5% to 10% of them found a single time. Less than 0.5% of the sample lies in the top ten.

From each donor, a single peripheral blood sample of about 120 mL on average was drawn into heparinised tubes. Naive, central memory, regulatory and stem cell-like memory CD4+ T cells were sorted on a BD FACSAria II using a panel including CD45RO, CCR7, CD25, CD127, CD95 and CD27. Every sorted population had a purity above 98%. PBMCs were isolated immediately by Lymphoprep density gradient centrifugation and stained directly without culture. So that batch effects would be minimized, each experiment stained and sorted samples in pairs, pairing one healthy donor with one patient. For CDR1 and CDR2, the germline V gene lists SGHAT and FQNNGV. The CDR3 runs 12 amino acids, cysteine and phenylalanine included. The kept DNA is CDR3 alone, 36 bases in frame from the first base. The V end loses 5 bases and the J end loses 4 bases, and a stretch of 8 bases separates them.

The material sequenced was central memory CD4+ T cells from blood. The chain joins TRBV11-2 to TRBJ2-5; TRBD2 is possibly the D segment (5 matching bases). This TCR was sampled from a woman aged 18-29 years in good health. At the DNA level, the sequence is TGTGCCAGCAGCCGAGGGCCAGAGACCCAGTACTTC. It codes for CASSRGPETQYF. When the CDR3 is completed using the reference TRBV11-2 and TRBJ2-5 genes on either side, the full variable domain is EAGVAQSPRYKIIEKRQSVAFWCNPISGHATLYWYQQILGQGPKLLIQFQNNGVVDDSQLPKDRFSAERLKGVDSTLKIQPAKLEDSAVYLCASSRGPETQYFGPGTRLLVL.